A single sample gave rise to the 6 T cell receptor beta chains below, sequenced in a study of shared clonotypes between healthy human individuals. CD45RO-negative, CCR7-selected cells formed the naive CD8 fraction, which excluded terminally differentiated effector memory CD45RA+ cells. Repertoires were generated with immunoSEQ multiplex PCR, while TCRdb's copy carries only in-frame clones and drops some. The sample records over 2 million clones, approximately 94% being singletons. What was sequenced was naive CD8+ T cells sorted from blood. These receptors were taken from a man aged 18 to 29 in good health.

The chain joins TRBV5-1 to TRBJ1-1; 7 bases align to TRBD1. Trimming took 0 bases from V and 0 from J; bases not matched to a gene: 5. Germline loops: CDR1 SGHRS, CDR2 YFSETQ. CDR3 length: 16 residues. In nucleotides, the CDR3 is TGCGCCAGCAGCTTGGGGACAGGCAGCATGAACACTGAAGCTTTCTTT. Translation gives CASSLGTGSMNTEAFF.

The rearrangement links TRBV5-5 to TRBJ2-3; 12 positions agree with TRBD2. Germline CDR1 and CDR2: SGHKS and YYEKEE (reference sequence). The CDR3 is made up of 15 amino acids. Trimming removed 1 base from V and 3 bases from J; junction bases left unmatched: 0. The chain's CDR3 is CASSLTSGRTDTQYF. Here the CDR3 DNA reads TGTGCCAGCAGCTTGACTAGCGGGAGGACAGATACGCAGTATTTT.

In the case of this clone: The same CDR3 can be traced to other DNA sequences in this sample. The V gene is TRBV11-2, the J gene TRBJ2-5; 9 bases agree with TRBD1. From germline, CDR1 is SGHAT and CDR2 FQNNGV. The J segment lost 5 bases and the V segment lost 6 bases, leaving 4 bases of the junction unmatched. This CDR3 has 13 residues. CDR3 DNA sequence: TGTGCCAGCAGGCGGACAGGGGAGGAGACCCAGTACTTC. Its protein is CASRRTGEETQYF.

This clone was counted once. The chain couples TRBV9 to TRBJ2-1; D may match TRBD1 or TRBD2 (5 bases each). The CDR3 has 17 residues. The V gene's germline CDR1 is SGDLS and CDR2 YYNGEE. With 3 bases removed from V and 1 base from J, the gap between germline ends came to 17 bases. Here the CDR3 DNA reads TGTGCCAGCAGCGGACACGCCGGGGCCTTATCCTACAATGAGCAGTTCTTC. This codes for CASSGHAGALSYNEQFF.

The CDR3 protein is CASSSPRQGHNTGELFF. For the CDR3, the DNA is TGTGCCAGCAGCTCTCCCCGTCAGGGACATAACACCGGGGAGCTGTTTTTT. The rearrangement joins TRBV11-3 to TRBJ2-2; the D gene is possibly TRBD1 (6 bases). CDR1 and CDR2 from the germline V gene are SGHNT and YENEEA. V gave up 4 bases and J gave up 2 bases, with 17 bases separating them. CDR3 length: 17 residues.

The J gene is TRBJ2-7, the V gene TRBV29-1; 7 positions match TRBD1. The junction had 1 base not matched to a gene; V was cut back by 0 bases and J by 2 bases. CDR1 and CDR2 from the germline V gene are SQVTM and ANQGSEA. The CDR3 runs to 13 residues. The CDR3 protein is CSVEDGQAYEQYF. As DNA, the CDR3 is TGCAGCGTTGAAGACGGACAGGCCTACGAGCAGTACTTC.